One sample yielded the 7 T cell receptor beta chains listed below, sequenced in a study of identifying expanded T cells in peripheral blood. This table comes from immunoSEQ multiplex PCR, and its TCRdb copy is limited to in-frame clones, with some not included. In the table there are about 100,000 clones, 88% of which are singletons. The sample was blood. These receptors all stem from a person between 18 and 75 years old in good health.

The rearrangement links TRBV19 to TRBJ2-3, with D unclear. Trimming stripped 5 bases from V and 0 bases from J, with 12 bases between. The germline CDR1 and CDR2 sequences are LNHDA and SQIVND (reference sequence). This CDR3 has 15 residues. The CDR3 DNA sequence: TGTGCCAGTAGTTTCCGGGCAGCTAGCACAGATACGCAGTATTTT. Residues: CASSFRAASTDTQYF.

The genes are TRBV5-1 and TRBJ2-7; 8 bases line up with TRBD1. With V trimmed by 5 bases and J by 1 base, 8 bases remained unmatched. Germline values: CDR1 SGHRS, CDR2 YFSETQ. The CDR3 sequence is 15 residues long. The CDR3 bases are TGCGCCAGCAGTTTAGACAGGGGTCGGTCCTACGAGCAGTACTTC. It codes for CASSLDRGRSYEQYF.

The chain is built from TRBV7-2 and TRBJ2-7; D gene ambiguous. This CDR3 has 14 amino acids. Germline CDR1 is SGHTA and CDR2 is FQGNSA. Trimming pared 4 bases from V and 3 bases from J, leaving 13 bases between. The CDR3 nucleotides are TGTGCCAGCAGCTCCCGGGCCTCATTCTACGAGCAGTACTTC. It codes for CASSSRASFYEQYF.

The chain is built from TRBV2 and TRBJ1-1; 8 bases are a match to TRBD1. The CDR3 spans 13 residues. Trimming removed 8 bases from V and 4 bases from J; junction bases left unmatched: 6. The germline V gene encodes CDR1 SNHLY and CDR2 FYNNEI. The CDR3 loop is CASRNRGGTEAFF. The CDR3 bases are TGTGCCAGCCGGAACAGGGGGGGCACTGAAGCTTTCTTT.

This clone was observed a single time. CDR3: CASSGGVRRGREEKLFF. DNA for the CDR3: TGTGCCAGCAGCGGAGGGGTTAGGAGGGGAAGGGAGGAAAAACTGTTTTTT. The chain has TRBV9 and TRBJ1-4; D might be TRBD1 (5 bases). Trimming removed 3 bases at V and 8 bases at J, with 23 bases between. The CDR3 covers 17 residues. The V gene's germline CDR1 is SGDLS and CDR2 YYNGEE. The full variable domain, with the rest looked up from reference TRBV9 and TRBJ1-4, is DSGVTQTPKHLITATGQRVTLRCSPRSGDLSVYWYQQSLDQGLQFLIQYYNGEERAKGNILERFSAQQFPDLHSELNLSSLELGDSALYFCASSGGVRRGREEKLFFGSGTQLSVL.

Here the CDR3 reads CASSLGDNEQFF. The CDR3 DNA reads TGTGCCAGCAGCTTGGGGGACAATGAGCAGTTCTTC. V and J are TRBV5-5 and TRBJ2-1; D is ambiguous. The CDR3 runs to 12 residues. V was shortened by 0 bases and J by 5 bases, with 3 bases between the two germline ends. In germline, CDR1 is SGHKS, CDR2 YYEKEE (reference sequence).

The chain links TRBV7-2 to TRBJ1-1, with D unclear. Looked up from germline, CDR1 is SGHTA and CDR2 is FQGNSA. V dropped 5 bases and J dropped 0 bases, with 7 bases sitting between them. The CDR3 has 13 amino acids. The CDR3 region is CASSRSVNTEAFF. For the CDR3, the DNA is TGTGCCAGCAGCCGCTCAGTGAACACTGAAGCTTTCTTT. The full variable domain, rest sourced from reference TRBV7-2 and TRBJ1-1, is GAGVSQSPSNKVTEKGKDVELRCDPISGHTALYWYRQSLGQGLEFLIYFQGNSAPDKSGLPSDRFSAERTGGSVSTLTIQRTQQEDSAVYLCASSRSVNTEAFFGQGTRLTVV.